A single sample is the source of the 10 T cell receptor beta chains below, sequenced in a study of T cells in Graves' hyperthyroidism and ophthalmopathy. RNA transcripts provided the source from which TCR beta CDR3 regions were amplified. Primed by the HTBI set, a first-round RT-PCR was run on the TCR CDR3. TCRdb ran MiXCR on the multiplex PCR reads and lists one entry per CDR3 protein. The table records fewer than 900,000 distinct CDR3 sequences, about a sixth of them present only once. Sequenced sample: blood. Receptors were obtained from a man between 18 and 29 years old with Graves' hyperthyroidism.

Only a few counts were recorded for this clonotype. The chain couples TRBV7-9 to TRBJ2-7, with 11 bases lining up with TRBD1. The germline gives CDR1 SEHNR, CDR2 FQNEAQ (reference sequence). Unmatched junction bases numbered 4, after V lost 4 bases and J lost 2 bases. The CDR3 length is 15 residues. The CDR3 is CASSSGGQGAYEQYF. For the CDR3, the DNA is TGTGCCAGCAGCTCAGGGGGACAGGGGGCCTACGAGCAGTACTTC.

The table lists this clonotype with many counts. The chain is built from TRBV2 and TRBJ2-7; D uncertain. Germline CDR1 is SNHLY and CDR2 is FYNNEI. The CDR3 contains 14 residues. V was cut by 7 bases and J by 3 bases, with 16 bases left in between. The CDR3 DNA reads TGTGCCAGCATCACCGGCCACACGGACTACGAGCAGTACTTC. As protein: CASITGHTDYEQYF.

This clonotype has only a few counts. The chain couples TRBV18 to TRBJ1-2; 8 positions match TRBD1. CDR3 length equals 14 residues. Per germline, CDR1 KGHSH and CDR2 LQKENI. The J segment lost 6 bases and the V segment lost 5 bases, leaving 8 bases of the junction unmatched. The CDR3 DNA reads TGTGCCAGCTCATCCGGGACAGGTCAGAATGGCTACACCTTC. Protein product: CASSSGTGQNGYTF.

The chain uses TRBV27 and TRBJ2-7, with 7 positions matching TRBD1. Trimming cost V 4 bases and J 7 bases; bases outside gene matches: 16. The germline V gene encodes CDR1 MNHEY and CDR2 SMNVEV (reference sequence). This CDR3 has 16 residues. The CDR3 loop is CASSWLTGTAVGEQYF. CDR3 nucleotide sequence: TGTGCCAGCAGTTGGTTGACAGGGACAGCAGTGGGGGAGCAGTACTTC.

This chain joins TRBV6-1 and TRBJ1-6, with TRBD1 as a possible D gene (6 bases). The V end was cut by 5 bases, the J end by 8 bases, with 16 bases between. CDR3 length: 15 residues. Germline V CDR1 and CDR2: MNHNS, SASEGT. The DNA for the CDR3 is TGTGCCAGCAGTTGGACACGAACAGGGCATTCACCCCTCCACTTT. Translation gives CASSWTRTGHSPLHF.

The chain combines TRBV29-1 with TRBJ2-7, with D perhaps being TRBD1 or TRBD2 (5 bases each). The CDR3 totals 12 residues. With 4 bases removed from V and 1 base from J, the gap between germline ends came to 8 bases. CDR1 is SQVTM, CDR2 ANQGSEA, per germline. This CDR3 is CSVVGTSYEQYF. CDR3 coding DNA: TGCAGCGTTGTTGGGACGTCCTACGAGCAGTACTTC.

Notes on this clonotype: A much larger clone lies one base from this, so it may be a read error. This sequence joins TRBV6-2 or TRBV6-3 and TRBJ2-7; 11 bases are a match to TRBD2. This CDR3 spans 14 amino acids. Germline CDR1 is MNHEY and CDR2 is SVGEGT. V was pared by 6 bases and J by 3 bases, with 4 bases of the junction left unmatched. The chain's CDR3 is CASSRSGRDYEQYF. CDR3 nucleotides: TGTGCCAGCAGCCGTAGCGGGAGGGACTACGAGCAGTACTTC.

This chain connects TRBV7-9 to TRBJ2-1; D is ambiguous. The CDR3 runs 15 residues. Germline-derived CDR1 and CDR2 are SEHNR and FQNEAQ (reference sequence). V lost 2 bases and J lost 0, with 8 bases in between. CDR3 amino acids: CASSLFPSSYNEQFF. The DNA for the CDR3 is TGTGCCAGCAGCTTATTCCCGAGCTCCTACAATGAGCAGTTCTTC.

This clonotype was counted a few times. The chain joins TRBV7-2 to TRBJ2-7, with TRBD2 matching 13 bases. This CDR3 contains 14 residues. The V gene's germline CDR1 is SGHTA and CDR2 FQGNSA. V gave up 5 bases and J gave up 12 bases; unmatched junction bases: 10. CDR3: CASSPGLAGVSPYF. The CDR3 DNA follows: TGTGCCAGCAGCCCTGGACTAGCGGGAGTTTCGCCGTACTTC.

The gene calls are TRBV7-3 and TRBJ2-3; 7 bases line up with TRBD2. The V gene end was trimmed by 10 bases and the J gene end by 3 bases; junction bases not matched to a gene: 13. This CDR3 spans 15 amino acids. Germline lookup yields CDR1 SGHTA and CDR2 FQGTGA. The CDR3: CATSLPREKTDTQYF. The CDR3 nucleotides are TGTGCCACCTCTCTCCCGCGGGAGAAGACAGATACGCAGTATTTT.